This T cell receptor beta chain was observed in a study of molecular identifiers for immune sequencing clone quantification. Regarding the study as a whole: The study reportedly detected spiked Jurkat TCR RNA from one cell among around 1 million naive cells.

Comments on this clonotype: Its specificity is unknown.

Naive CD8 T cells were sorted, and the gate applied was CD8+CD4-CCR7+CD45RA+. Germline values: CDR1 MNHEY, CDR2 SVGEGT. The V gene end was trimmed by 7 bases and the J gene end by 0 bases; junction bases not matched to a gene: 10. The CDR3 loop spans 18 amino acids. TCRdb reprocessed the PCR reads with MiXCR, giving one entry per CDR3 protein. The sample shows approximately 670,000 distinct CDR3 sequences, 15% to 20% of them seen only once. The receptor was derived from a human donor in good health. Some libraries in this study had Jurkat cell RNA spiked in. Sequencing used naive CD8+ T cells from blood, with Jurkat cell RNA spiked in. The subset denotes: FACS-sorted CD8+CD4-CCR7+CD45RA+ naive T cells. This chain links TRBV6-2 or TRBV6-3 with TRBJ2-3; 13 bases map to TRBD2. CDR3 amino acids: CASILGLAGEPSTDTQYF. DNA of the CDR3: TGTGCCAGCATTCTTGGACTAGCGGGGGAGCCGAGCACAGATACGCAGTATTTT.